One sample yielded the 14 T cell receptor beta chains listed below, sequenced in a study of T and B cells in COVID-19 patients. BIOMED2 TRB-A/B primer pools were used in multiplex TRB PCR. From the multiplex PCR reads, TCRdb called clonotypes with MiXCR, one entry per CDR3 protein. Seen here are more than 15,000 distinct CDR3 sequences, 36% observed once, and the top ten hold 15% to 20%. Each TRB amplification used 250-500 ng of genomic DNA from blood. Material: blood. These receptors all come from a human donor with active COVID-19.

The V and J genes are TRBV6-1 and TRBJ2-3; D ambiguous. The CDR3 is 13 residues long. Germline assignment: CDR1 MNHNS and CDR2 SASEGT. V dropped 7 bases and J dropped 2 bases, with 10 bases sitting between them. The CDR3 DNA is TGTGCCAGCACCCCCAGGCACACAGATACGCAGTATTTT. This codes for CASTPRHTDTQYF.

The gene calls are TRBV12-3 or TRBV12-4 and TRBJ1-1; D not certain. V dropped 1 base and J dropped 1 base, with 7 bases sitting between them. The CDR3 consists of 14 residues. The CDR3, as DNA: TGTGCCAGCAGTTTAGAGGGCCCGAACACTGAAGCTTTCTTT. Its translation is CASSLEGPNTEAFF.

The chain joins TRBV27 to TRBJ1-1; 9 bases map to TRBD1. CDR3 length: 16 residues. V lost 11 bases, J lost 5 bases, and 18 bases stayed unmatched. Per the germline V gene, CDR1 is MNHEY and CDR2 is SMNVEV (reference sequence). Here the CDR3 DNA reads TGTGCCTTCCCGTGGCCCCTCACAGGGGGCAGAACTGAAGCTTTCTTT. It is translated as CAFPWPLTGGRTEAFF.

CDR3 loop: CASSQEGWSPNYGYTF. The CDR3 coding sequence is TGTGCCAGCAGCCAAGAGGGATGGAGCCCTAACTATGGCTACACCTTC. The V gene is TRBV4-2, the J gene TRBJ1-2; D gene uncertain. V lost 0 bases and J lost 0, with 11 bases in between. Germline V gives CDR1 LGHNA, CDR2 YNFKEQ. The CDR3 length is 16 residues.

This sequence joins TRBV7-2 and TRBJ2-3; possibly TRBD1 for D (7 bases). Germline V gene sequence: CDR1 SGHTA, CDR2 FQGNSA. The CDR3 contains 15 residues. Trimming took off 5 bases at V and 3 bases at J, with 15 bases between the two ends. CDR3 in DNA: TGTGCCAGCAGCACCAGGGGGAGGCTGACAGATACGCAGTATTTT. Its protein product is CASSTRGRLTDTQYF.

The table lists this clonotype with a few counts. The V and J genes are TRBV19 and TRBJ1-1; no definite D call. This CDR3 region has 13 residues. V lost 2 bases and J 0 bases, leaving 4 bases between the germline ends. CDR1 and CDR2 (germline): LNHDA, SQIVND (reference sequence). CDR3 nucleotides: TGTGCCAGTAGTATAAACATGAACACTGAAGCTTTCTTT. This translates into CASSINMNTEAFF.

CDR3 bases: TGTGCCAGCAGTTTTGCGGGCAGGACCTACAATGAGCAGTTCTTC. It yields the protein CASSFAGRTYNEQFF. This chain connects TRBV12-3 or TRBV12-4 to TRBJ2-1; D possibly corresponds to TRBD2 (5 bases). This CDR3 spans 15 amino acids. Trimming took off 3 bases at V and 2 bases at J, with 11 bases between the two ends.

The gene calls are TRBV18 and TRBJ2-3; possible D gene TRBD1, 5 bases. V lost 0 bases and J 3 bases, leaving 19 bases between the germline ends. The germline CDR1 and CDR2 sequences are KGHSH and LQKENI. The CDR3 totals 18 residues. The CDR3 DNA is TGTGCCAGCTCACCACCGGGGTTTGTTCAGGGATGGACAGATACGCAGTATTTT. Protein sequence: CASSPPGFVQGWTDTQYF. The full variable domain, in which reference TRBV18 and TRBJ2-3 provide the parts outside the CDR3, is NAGVMQNPRHLVRRRGQEARLRCSPMKGHSHVYWYRQLPEEGLKFMVYLQKENIIDESGMPKERFSAEFPKEGPSILRIQQVVRGDSAAYFCASSPPGFVQGWTDTQYFGPGTRLTVL.

V is TRBV19 and J is TRBJ1-5; 8 nucleotides line up with TRBD1. V was clipped by 5 bases and J by 7 bases; unmatched bases: 13. The V gene's germline CDR1 is LNHDA and CDR2 SQIVND (reference sequence). This CDR3 region has 16 residues. The CDR3 protein is CASSLRRQGQRQPQHF. In DNA, the CDR3 is TGTGCCAGTAGTTTGCGGCGACAGGGGCAGCGGCAGCCCCAGCATTTT.

V is TRBV15 and J is TRBJ1-2, with TRBD1 matching 7 bases. The CDR3 runs to 14 residues. V was pared by 6 bases and J by 1 base, with 5 bases of the junction left unmatched. Germline V gene data show CDR1 as LNHNV and CDR2 as YYDKDF (reference sequence). CDR3 residues: CATRWDRINYGYTF. CDR3 nucleotides: TGTGCCACCAGATGGGACAGAATTAACTATGGCTACACCTTC.

Sample share makes this clonotype medium-sized. V and J are TRBV29-1 and TRBJ1-1; 7 nucleotides line up with TRBD1. Germline V gene data show CDR1 as SQVTM and CDR2 as ANQGSEA. The ends lost 4 bases at V and 5 bases at J; junction bases unmatched: 7. The CDR3 consists of 13 residues. CDR3 coding DNA: TGCAGCGTTGCCCTGACAGGGCGGACTGAAGCTTTCTTT. Translated: CSVALTGRTEAFF.

The chain combines TRBV10-3 with TRBJ2-2; tentatively, D is TRBD2 (5 bases). The ends were cut back, 9 bases at V and 1 base at J, with 9 bases in the middle. This CDR3 has 13 amino acids. Germline values: CDR1 ENHRY, CDR2 SYGVKD. The CDR3 spells CAIRTVNTGELFF. CDR3 bases: TGTGCCATTAGGACTGTGAACACCGGGGAGCTGTTTTTT.

The chain uses TRBV19 and TRBJ1-5; D unresolved. Germline V gene sequence: CDR1 LNHDA, CDR2 SQIVND (reference sequence). Trimming took off 7 bases at V and 1 base at J, with 14 bases between the two ends. This CDR3 has 15 residues. CDR3 protein: CASMPRIVSNQPQHF. The CDR3 DNA is TGTGCCAGTATGCCCAGGATAGTGAGCAATCAGCCCCAGCATTTT.

Turning to this clonotype: A read error is possible here, since a much larger clone lies one base away. The chain uses TRBV6-5 and TRBJ1-6, with a weak D call TRBD1 (5 bases). This CDR3 has 13 residues. Germline CDR1 and CDR2: MNHEY and SVGAGI. CDR3 region: CTSSRGVNSPLHF. The CDR3 bases are TGTACCAGCAGTCGAGGGGTCAATTCACCCCTCCACTTT.